Below, 21 T cell receptor beta chains from the same sample are listed, as sequenced in a study of blood T cell repertoires in COVID-19. Repertoires were generated with immunoSEQ multiplex PCR, while TCRdb's copy carries only in-frame clones and drops some. The data hold about 380,000 clones, with 87% observed a single time. The sample was PBMCs or T cells enriched from blood (not recorded which). The receptors derive from a woman aged 25 to 39 who had recovered from COVID-19.

The gene calls are TRBV27 and TRBJ1-1; TRBD1 agrees at 8 bases. This CDR3 has 14 amino acids. The germline V gene has CDR1 MNHEY and CDR2 SMNVEV (reference sequence). Germline trimming cut 5 bases from V and 4 bases from J; bases unmatched to any gene: 6. Here the CDR3 reads CASSRRQGITEAFF. CDR3 bases: TGTGCCAGCAGTAGGCGACAGGGGATCACTGAAGCTTTCTTT.

For the CDR3, the DNA is TGTGCCAGTAGTATTCTACAGTCTGAAGCTTTCTTT. Translating it yields CASSILQSEAFF. The rearrangement joins TRBV19 to TRBJ1-1; D is ambiguous. The CDR3 sequence is 12 residues long. Germline CDR1 is LNHDA and CDR2 is SQIVND (reference sequence). The ends were cut back, 3 bases at V and 6 bases at J, with 8 bases in the middle.

Here the CDR3 reads CASSLSGTEAFF. The DNA for the CDR3 is TGTGCCAGCAGCTTGTCGGGCACTGAAGCTTTCTTT. The chain uses TRBV5-5 and TRBJ1-1; D is unclear. Trimming cost V 1 base and J 4 bases, with 5 bases left between them. CDR3 length: 12 amino acids. CDR1 is SGHKS and CDR2 is YYEKEE in the germline V gene (reference sequence).

This clone was detected once. The rearrangement joins TRBV29-1 to TRBJ2-7, with 7 bases identical to TRBD1. This CDR3 has 15 amino acids. The germline V gene has CDR1 SQVTM and CDR2 ANQGSEA. Trimming at V came to 1 base and at J to 1 base, leaving 7 bases not matched to a gene. CDR3 sequence: CSVEGLGRGSYEQYF. The CDR3 bases are TGCAGCGTTGAAGGTCTTGGCAGGGGGTCCTACGAGCAGTACTTC.

The chain is built from TRBV27 and TRBJ2-7; 9 bases fit TRBD2. Looked up from germline, CDR1 is MNHEY and CDR2 is SMNVEV (reference sequence). The CDR3 has 15 amino acids. The ends lost 5 bases at V and 2 bases at J; junction bases unmatched: 7. CDR3 in amino acids: CASSPRIAGAYEQYF. DNA of the CDR3: TGTGCCAGCAGTCCCCGGATAGCGGGAGCCTACGAGCAGTACTTC.

This chain uses TRBV9 with TRBJ2-1; 9 bases map to TRBD1. The CDR3 loop spans 14 amino acids. Germline V gives CDR1 SGDLS, CDR2 YYNGEE. The V gene end was trimmed by 4 bases and the J gene end by 6 bases; junction bases not matched to a gene: 5. CDR3 protein: CASSWDRVPNEQFF. In nucleotides, the CDR3 is TGTGCCAGCAGCTGGGACAGGGTCCCCAATGAGCAGTTCTTC. The full variable domain, in which reference TRBV9 and TRBJ2-1 provide the parts outside the CDR3, is DSGVTQTPKHLITATGQRVTLRCSPRSGDLSVYWYQQSLDQGLQFLIQYYNGEERAKGNILERFSAQQFPDLHSELNLSSLELGDSALYFCASSWDRVPNEQFFGPGTRLTVL.

V usage is TRBV19 and J usage is TRBJ2-5, with D perhaps matching TRBD2 (5 bases). The V end was cut by 5 bases, the J end by 2 bases, with 15 bases between. Germline assignment: CDR1 LNHDA and CDR2 SQIVND (reference sequence). The CDR3 has 15 residues. The CDR3 DNA follows: TGTGCCAGTAGTCGCAATGCGGGCCAGCAAGAGACCCAGTACTTC. Protein: CASSRNAGQQETQYF.

J is TRBJ1-2 and V is TRBV28, with D maybe TRBD1 (6 bases). CDR1 is MDHEN, CDR2 SYDVKM, per germline. The CDR3 covers 17 residues. V lost 2 bases and J 0 bases, leaving 16 bases between the germline ends. Written as DNA, the CDR3 is TGTGCCAGCAGTTTACTTCATCCCGGGACAACTAACTATGGCTACACCTTC. Encoded protein: CASSLLHPGTTNYGYTF.

In the case of this clone: This specimen includes other DNA sequences encoding the same CDR3. The chain's CDR3 is CASSPQGYGYTF. The CDR3 DNA reads TGTGCCAGCAGCCCACAGGGGTATGGCTACACCTTC. The chain uses TRBV11-2 and TRBJ1-2; 7 positions match TRBD1. Germline CDR1 SGHAT, CDR2 FQNNGV. CDR3 size: 12 residues. Unmatched junction bases numbered 2, after V lost 5 bases and J lost 5 bases.

This chain joins TRBV6-5 and TRBJ2-1; maybe TRBD2 (7 bases). Germline lookup yields CDR1 MNHEY and CDR2 SVGAGI. The CDR3 consists of 15 residues. The V gene lost 0 bases and the J gene lost 7 bases, with 13 bases spanning the gap. DNA of the CDR3: TGTGCCAGCAGTTACTCGGGGGGGCTGGGGAATGAGCAGTTCTTC. This sequence encodes CASSYSGGLGNEQFF.

This chain joins TRBV19 and TRBJ1-2, with TRBD1 identical over 7 bases. With 7 bases clipped from V and 0 bases from J, the junction kept 8 bases outside the gene matches. The CDR3 length is 15 residues. The germline CDR1 and CDR2 sequences are LNHDA and SQIVND (reference sequence). In DNA form, the CDR3 reads TGTGCCAGTATCCGATTAGGGACAGCTAACTATGGCTACACCTTC. Protein sequence: CASIRLGTANYGYTF.

This sequence joins TRBV11-2 and TRBJ2-3; D unclear. CDR1 SGHAT and CDR2 FQNNGV come from the germline V gene. This CDR3 has 15 residues. Trimming removed 5 bases at V and 5 bases at J, with 17 bases between. This chain's CDR3 is CASSSPAISGDTQYF. The CDR3 bases are TGTGCCAGCAGCAGCCCGGCTATCTCGGGAGATACGCAGTATTTT.

This clone has a single count. J is TRBJ2-7 and V is TRBV6-5; D is perhaps TRBD2 (5 bases). The CDR3 is 15 residues long. Deletions cut 6 bases from V and 0 bases from J, with 15 bases between. Germline lookup yields CDR1 MNHEY and CDR2 SVGAGI. The CDR3 region has the DNA TGTGCCAGCAGCGCCTGGACTGAGACCTCCTACGAGCAGTACTTC. Its protein is CASSAWTETSYEQYF.

The CDR3 protein is CASSQGLGPDATNEKLFF. As DNA, the CDR3 is TGCGCCAGCAGCCAAGGGTTGGGGCCAGATGCAACTAATGAAAAACTGTTTTTT. J is TRBJ1-4 and V is TRBV4-1; a possible D gene is TRBD1 (5 bases). Per germline, CDR1 MGHRA and CDR2 YSYEKL. The CDR3 spans 18 residues. V shed 1 base and J shed 0 bases, with 15 bases lying between them.

This chain uses TRBV24-1 with TRBJ2-1; 9 nucleotides agree with TRBD2. The CDR3 contains 14 residues. Germline V gene lookup returns CDR1 KGHDR and CDR2 SFDVKD. Losses at the gene ends were 3 bases for V and 8 bases for J; bases not matched to a gene: 4. In DNA form, the CDR3 reads TGTGCCACCAGTGATCCGGGACTAGCACATGAGCAGTTCTTC. Its translation is CATSDPGLAHEQFF.

The genes are TRBV5-1 and TRBJ1-1, with D perhaps TRBD1 (6 bases). Looked up from germline, CDR1 is SGHRS and CDR2 is YFSETQ. There are 17 residues in the CDR3. Trimming shortened V by 4 bases and J by 0 bases, and 19 bases separated the two germline ends. CDR3 DNA: TGCGCCAGCAGCCTACCAAGTGACAGGACCCTGAACACTGAAGCTTTCTTT. Protein product: CASSLPSDRTLNTEAFF.

The genes are TRBV21-1 and TRBJ2-7; the DNA was not used to check the table's D call, TRBD1. TRBV21-1 is a documented pseudogene. This CDR3 comprises 16 residues. The CDR3 loop is CASSITRTGKPYEQYF. CDR3 coding DNA: TGTGCCAGCAGCATTACCCGGACAGGCAAGCCCTACGAGCAGTACTTC.

The chain joins TRBV6-5 to TRBJ2-1, with D possibly TRBD2 on 6 matching bases. Germline loops: CDR1 MNHEY, CDR2 SVGAGI. This CDR3 spans 14 amino acids. V lost 4 bases and J lost 3, with 10 bases in between. The CDR3 nucleotides read TGTGCCAGCAGTTCCCGCGGGAACTACAATGAGCAGTTCTTC. Amino acid sequence: CASSSRGNYNEQFF.

CDR3 DNA: TGCGCCAGCAGCCCAGGACAGGGTCCCGCGAACACTGAAGCTTTCTTT. It specifies CASSPGQGPANTEAFF. The rearrangement links TRBV4-1 to TRBJ1-1; 8 nucleotides line up with TRBD1. This CDR3 comprises 16 residues. The V gene's germline CDR1 is MGHRA and CDR2 YSYEKL. Losses at the gene ends were 4 bases for V and 1 base for J; bases not matched to a gene: 8.

The chain carries TRBV6-2 or TRBV6-3 and TRBJ2-1; D perhaps matches TRBD2 (5 bases). The CDR3 totals 16 residues. Trimming stripped 2 bases from V and 2 bases from J, with 13 bases between. The V gene's germline CDR1 is MNHEY and CDR2 SVGEGT. CDR3 region: CASSYRKRTTYNEQFF. Here the CDR3 DNA reads TGTGCCAGCAGTTACCGTAAGCGGACCACCTACAATGAGCAGTTCTTC.

This chain joins TRBV19 and TRBJ2-2, with no clear D. The CDR3 runs 14 residues. Trimming stripped 5 bases from V and 2 bases from J, with 9 bases between. The germline gives CDR1 LNHDA, CDR2 SQIVND (reference sequence). The CDR3 region is CASSVAANTGELFF. The CDR3 region has the DNA TGTGCCAGTAGTGTCGCGGCTAACACCGGGGAGCTGTTTTTT.